This TCR beta chain was recorded in a study of T cells after yellow fever vaccination. The CDR3 loop spans 12 amino acids. V dropped 1 base and J dropped 10 bases, with 9 bases sitting between them. The germline gives CDR1 SGHTA, CDR2 FQGNSA. TCRdb ran MiXCR on the 5' RACE reads and lists one entry per CDR3 protein. The sample records about 260,000 distinct CDR3 sequences, 13% being singletons. The receptor was derived from a man under 40 who received the YFV17D yellow fever vaccine. Specimen: CD4+ T cells sorted from PBMCs, collected 45 days after the yellow fever booster vaccination. The chain is built from TRBV7-2 and TRBJ2-3, with D possibly being TRBD2 (6 bases). CDR3: CASSLELASQYF. CDR3 in DNA: TGTGCCAGCAGCTTAGAACTAGCTTCGCAGTATTTT.